In its sample, the clone carrying this T cell receptor (beta chain) was seen once. Germline V gene sequence: CDR1 DFQATT, CDR2 SNEGSKA (reference sequence). Deletions cut 3 bases from V and 10 bases from J, with 10 bases between. The CDR3 sequence is 11 residues long. These data are taken from a study of T and B cells in COVID-19 patients. TRB rearrangements were amplified by multiplex PCR with BIOMED2 TRB-A/B primers. TCRdb ran MiXCR on the multiplex PCR reads and lists one entry per CDR3 protein. The sample records roughly 15,000 distinct CDR3 sequences, 28% being singletons. From blood, roughly 240-550 ng of genomic DNA served as TRB template.

Specimen: blood. This chain links TRBV20-1 with TRBJ2-1; D might be TRBD1 (5 bases). The sequence derives from a human donor who had recovered from COVID-19. The CDR3 DNA sequence: TGCAGTGCTAGGACAGAAAGAGAGCAGTTCTTC. Encoded protein: CSARTEREQFF.